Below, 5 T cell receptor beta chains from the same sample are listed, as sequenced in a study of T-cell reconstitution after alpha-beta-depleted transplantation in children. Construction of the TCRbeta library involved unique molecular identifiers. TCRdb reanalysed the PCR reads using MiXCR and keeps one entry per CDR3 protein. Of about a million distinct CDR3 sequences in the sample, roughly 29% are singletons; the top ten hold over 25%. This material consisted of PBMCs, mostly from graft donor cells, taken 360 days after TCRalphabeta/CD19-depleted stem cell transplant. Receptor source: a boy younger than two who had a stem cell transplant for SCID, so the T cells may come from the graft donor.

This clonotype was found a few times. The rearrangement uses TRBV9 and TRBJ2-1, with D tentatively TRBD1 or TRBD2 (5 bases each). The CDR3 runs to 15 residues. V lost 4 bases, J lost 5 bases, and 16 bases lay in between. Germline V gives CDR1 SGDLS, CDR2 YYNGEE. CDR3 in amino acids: CASSPIGGLHNEQFF. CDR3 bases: TGTGCCAGCAGCCCAATTGGGGGTCTCCACAATGAGCAGTTCTTC.

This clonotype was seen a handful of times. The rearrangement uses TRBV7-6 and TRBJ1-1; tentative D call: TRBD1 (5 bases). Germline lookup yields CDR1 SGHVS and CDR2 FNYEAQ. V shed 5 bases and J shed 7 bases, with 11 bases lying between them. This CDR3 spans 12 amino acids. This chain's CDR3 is CASSTRAGEAFF. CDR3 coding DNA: TGTGCCAGCAGCACCAGGGCGGGTGAAGCTTTCTTT.

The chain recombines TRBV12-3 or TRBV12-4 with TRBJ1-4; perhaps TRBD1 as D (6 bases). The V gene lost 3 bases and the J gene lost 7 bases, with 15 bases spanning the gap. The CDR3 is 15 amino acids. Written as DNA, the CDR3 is TGTGCCAGCAGTTTGGGGGGCCGGTTCGGTGAAAAACTGTTTTTT. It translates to CASSLGGRFGEKLFF.

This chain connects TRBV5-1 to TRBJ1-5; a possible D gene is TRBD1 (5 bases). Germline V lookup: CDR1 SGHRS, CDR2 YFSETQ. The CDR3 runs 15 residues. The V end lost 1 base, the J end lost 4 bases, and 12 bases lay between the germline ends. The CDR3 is CASSLLDSTNQPQHF. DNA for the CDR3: TGCGCCAGCAGCTTGCTCGACAGCACTAATCAGCCCCAGCATTTT.

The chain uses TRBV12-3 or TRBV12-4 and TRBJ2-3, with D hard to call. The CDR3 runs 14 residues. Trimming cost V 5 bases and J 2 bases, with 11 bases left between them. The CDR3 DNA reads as TGTGCCAGCAGTATGGACGGCCTCACAGATACGCAGTATTTT. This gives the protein CASSMDGLTDTQYF.